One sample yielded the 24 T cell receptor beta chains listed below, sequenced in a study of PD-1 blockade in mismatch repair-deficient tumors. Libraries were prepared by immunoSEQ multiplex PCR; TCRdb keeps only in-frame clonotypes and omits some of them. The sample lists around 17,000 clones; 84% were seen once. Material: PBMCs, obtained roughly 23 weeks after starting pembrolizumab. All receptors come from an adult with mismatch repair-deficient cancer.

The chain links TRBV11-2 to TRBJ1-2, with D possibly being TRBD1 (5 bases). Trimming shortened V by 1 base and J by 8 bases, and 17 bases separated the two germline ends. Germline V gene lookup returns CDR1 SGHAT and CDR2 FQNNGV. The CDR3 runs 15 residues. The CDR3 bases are TGTGCCAGCAGCTTAGCCGGGCAGGGAATCTACGGCTACACCTTC. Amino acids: CASSLAGQGIYGYTF.

CDR3 loop: CASSEPPTSGKGETQYF. Here the CDR3 DNA reads TGTGCCAGCAGCGAACCACCGACTAGCGGGAAAGGGGAGACCCAGTACTTC. The rearrangement joins TRBV5-4 to TRBJ2-5, with 11 bases aligning to TRBD2. CDR1 and CDR2 from the germline V gene are SGHNT and YYREEE (reference sequence). V shed 4 bases and J 5 bases; nucleotides not matched to a gene: 13. This CDR3 is 17 amino acids long.

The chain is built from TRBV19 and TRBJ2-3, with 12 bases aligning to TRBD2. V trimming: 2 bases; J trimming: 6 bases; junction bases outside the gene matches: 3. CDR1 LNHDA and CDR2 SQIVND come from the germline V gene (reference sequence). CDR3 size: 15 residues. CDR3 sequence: CASSITSGRMDTQYF. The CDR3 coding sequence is TGTGCCAGTAGTATAACTAGCGGGAGGATGGATACGCAGTATTTT.

The CDR3 loop reads CASSPPGQRDEQYF. As DNA, the CDR3 is TGTGCCAGCTCACCACCGGGACAAAGGGACGAGCAGTACTTC. This sequence joins TRBV18 and TRBJ2-7, with D perhaps TRBD1 (6 bases). CDR1 and CDR2 (germline): KGHSH, LQKENI. This CDR3 spans 14 amino acids. The germline V and J ends were trimmed by 0 bases and 5 bases, with 11 bases remaining between them. Full variable domain (rest looked up from reference TRBV18 and TRBJ2-7): NAGVMQNPRHLVRRRGQEARLRCSPMKGHSHVYWYRQLPEEGLKFMVYLQKENIIDESGMPKERFSAEFPKEGPSILRIQQVVRGDSAAYFCASSPPGQRDEQYFGPGTRLTVT.

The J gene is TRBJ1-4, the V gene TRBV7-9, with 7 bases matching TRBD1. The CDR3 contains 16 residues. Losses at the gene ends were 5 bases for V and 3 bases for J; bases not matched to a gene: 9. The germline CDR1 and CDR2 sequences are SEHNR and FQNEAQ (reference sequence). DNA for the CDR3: TGTGCCAGCAGCAACTCCTGGACAGGCTCTAATGAAAAACTGTTTTTT. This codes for CASSNSWTGSNEKLFF.

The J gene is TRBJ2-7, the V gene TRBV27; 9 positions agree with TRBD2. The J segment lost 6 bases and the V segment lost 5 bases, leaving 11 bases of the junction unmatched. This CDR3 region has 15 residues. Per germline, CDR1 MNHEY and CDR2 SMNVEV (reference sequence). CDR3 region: CASSTLAGGPGEQYF. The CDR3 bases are TGTGCCAGCAGTACCCTGGCGGGAGGGCCGGGCGAGCAGTACTTC.

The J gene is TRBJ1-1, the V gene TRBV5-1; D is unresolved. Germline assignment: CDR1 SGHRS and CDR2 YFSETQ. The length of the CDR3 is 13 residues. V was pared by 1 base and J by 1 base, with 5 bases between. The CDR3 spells CASSLIQNTEAFF. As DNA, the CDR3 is TGCGCCAGCAGCTTGATACAGAACACTGAAGCTTTCTTT.

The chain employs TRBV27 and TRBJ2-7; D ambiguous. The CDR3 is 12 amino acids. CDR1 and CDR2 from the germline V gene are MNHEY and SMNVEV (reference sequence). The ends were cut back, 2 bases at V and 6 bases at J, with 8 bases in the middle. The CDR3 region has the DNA TGTGCCAGCAGTTTAGGCCCGTCCGAGCAGTACTTC. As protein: CASSLGPSEQYF.

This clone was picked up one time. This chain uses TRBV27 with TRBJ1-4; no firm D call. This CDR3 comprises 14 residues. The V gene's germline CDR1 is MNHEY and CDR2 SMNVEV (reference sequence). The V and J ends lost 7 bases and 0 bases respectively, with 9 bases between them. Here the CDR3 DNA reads TGTGCCAGCAAAATTCTAGCAACTAATGAAAAACTGTTTTTT. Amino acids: CASKILATNEKLFF.

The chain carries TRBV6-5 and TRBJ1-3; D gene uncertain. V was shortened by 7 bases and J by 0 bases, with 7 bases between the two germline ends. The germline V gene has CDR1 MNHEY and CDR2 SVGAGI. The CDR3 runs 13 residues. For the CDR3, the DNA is TGTGCCAGCATTGGGAGCTCTGGAAACACCATATATTTT. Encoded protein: CASIGSSGNTIYF.

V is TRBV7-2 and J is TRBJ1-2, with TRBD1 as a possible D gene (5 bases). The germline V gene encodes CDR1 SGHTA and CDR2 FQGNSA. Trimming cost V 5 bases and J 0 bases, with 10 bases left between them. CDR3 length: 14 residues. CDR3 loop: CASSPPGANYGYTF. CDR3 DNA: TGTGCCAGCAGCCCCCCGGGGGCTAACTATGGCTACACCTTC. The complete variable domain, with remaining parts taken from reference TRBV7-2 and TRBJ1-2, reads GAGVSQSPSNKVTEKGKDVELRCDPISGHTALYWYRQSLGQGLEFLIYFQGNSAPDKSGLPSDRFSAERTGGSVSTLTIQRTQQEDSAVYLCASSPPGANYGYTFGSGTRLTVV.

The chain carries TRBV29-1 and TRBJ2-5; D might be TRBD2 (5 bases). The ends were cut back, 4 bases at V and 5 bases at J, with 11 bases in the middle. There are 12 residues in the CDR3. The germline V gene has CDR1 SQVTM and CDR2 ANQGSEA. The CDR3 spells CSVVLAPETQYF. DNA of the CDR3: TGCAGCGTTGTGCTAGCTCCGGAGACCCAGTACTTC.

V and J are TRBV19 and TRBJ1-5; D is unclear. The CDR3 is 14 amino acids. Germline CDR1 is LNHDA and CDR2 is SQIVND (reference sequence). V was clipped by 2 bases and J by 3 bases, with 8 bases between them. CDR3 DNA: TGTGCCAGTAGTATAACTGGGCTCAATCAGCCCCAGCATTTT. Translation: CASSITGLNQPQHF.

The CDR3 bases are TGCGCCAGCAGTCCACGGACAGGGAAAACTGAAGCTTTCTTT. This encodes CASSPRTGKTEAFF. The V gene is TRBV10-1, the J gene TRBJ1-1; 8 positions agree with TRBD1. The CDR3 sequence is 14 residues long. The V gene end was trimmed by 5 bases and the J gene end by 5 bases; junction bases not matched to a gene: 7. Per the germline V gene, CDR1 is WNHNN and CDR2 is SYGVQD (reference sequence).

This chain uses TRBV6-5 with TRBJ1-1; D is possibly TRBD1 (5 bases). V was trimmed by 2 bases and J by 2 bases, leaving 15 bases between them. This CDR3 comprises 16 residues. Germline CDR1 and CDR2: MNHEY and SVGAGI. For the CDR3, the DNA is TGTGCCAGCAGTTACGGGGACTGGGGGACTAACACTGAAGCTTTCTTT. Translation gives CASSYGDWGTNTEAFF.

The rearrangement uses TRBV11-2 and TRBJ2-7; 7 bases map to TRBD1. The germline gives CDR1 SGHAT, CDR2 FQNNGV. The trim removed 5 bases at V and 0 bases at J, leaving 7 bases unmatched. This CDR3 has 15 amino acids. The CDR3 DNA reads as TGTGCCAGCAGCGCCCAGACAGGGAGCTCCTACGAGCAGTACTTC. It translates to CASSAQTGSSYEQYF. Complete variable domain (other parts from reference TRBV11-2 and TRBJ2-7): EAGVAQSPRYKIIEKRQSVAFWCNPISGHATLYWYQQILGQGPKLLIQFQNNGVVDDSQLPKDRFSAERLKGVDSTLKIQPAKLEDSAVYLCASSAQTGSSYEQYFGPGTRLTVT.

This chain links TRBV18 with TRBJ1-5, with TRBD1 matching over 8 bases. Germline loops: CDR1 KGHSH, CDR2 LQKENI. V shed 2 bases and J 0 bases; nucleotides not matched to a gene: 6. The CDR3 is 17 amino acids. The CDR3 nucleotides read TGTGCCAGCTCACCAGAAGGGACAGGTAATAGCAATCAGCCCCAGCATTTT. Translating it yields CASSPEGTGNSNQPQHF.

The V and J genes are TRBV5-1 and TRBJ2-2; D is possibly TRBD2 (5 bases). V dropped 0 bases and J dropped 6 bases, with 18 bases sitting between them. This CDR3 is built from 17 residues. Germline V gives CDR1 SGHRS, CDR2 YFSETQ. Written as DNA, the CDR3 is TGCGCCAGCAGCTTGGCGTACGGCGGGTCGCCTTCCGGGGAGCTGTTTTTT. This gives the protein CASSLAYGGSPSGELFF. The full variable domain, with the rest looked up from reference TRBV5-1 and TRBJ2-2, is KAGVTQTPRYLIKTRGQQVTLSCSPISGHRSVSWYQQTPGQGLQFLFEYFSETQRNKGNFPGRFSGRQFSNSRSEMNVSTLELGDSALYLCASSLAYGGSPSGELFFGEGSRLTVL.

CDR3 protein: CASSPRYATNEKLFF. The CDR3 DNA reads TGTGCCAGCAGCCCCCGTTATGCAACTAATGAAAAACTGTTTTTT. The chain is built from TRBV14 and TRBJ1-4; D is uncertain. This CDR3 comprises 15 residues. CDR1 is SGHDN and CDR2 is FVKESK in the germline V gene. Trimming took off 4 bases at V and 0 bases at J, with 9 bases between the two ends.

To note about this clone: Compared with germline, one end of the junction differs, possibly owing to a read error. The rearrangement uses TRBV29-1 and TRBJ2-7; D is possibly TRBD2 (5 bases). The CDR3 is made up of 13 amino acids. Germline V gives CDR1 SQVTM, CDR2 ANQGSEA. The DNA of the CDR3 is TGCAGCGTTGAATCGGGAAATGGTTACGAGCAGCACTTC. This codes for CSVESGNGYEQHF.

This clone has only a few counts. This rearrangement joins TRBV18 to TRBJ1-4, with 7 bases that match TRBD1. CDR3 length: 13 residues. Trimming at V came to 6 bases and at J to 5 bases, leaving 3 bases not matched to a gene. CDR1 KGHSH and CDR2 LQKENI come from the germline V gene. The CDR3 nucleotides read TGTGCCAGCTCCCCGGACAGGAATGAAAAACTGTTTTTT. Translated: CASSPDRNEKLFF.

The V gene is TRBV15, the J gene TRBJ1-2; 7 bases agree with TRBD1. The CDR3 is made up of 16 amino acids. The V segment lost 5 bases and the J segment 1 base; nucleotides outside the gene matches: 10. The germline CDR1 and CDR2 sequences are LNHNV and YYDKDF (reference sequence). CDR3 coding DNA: TGTGCCACCAGCCCGTTAAGGACAGGAGTTAACTATGGCTACACCTTC. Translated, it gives CATSPLRTGVNYGYTF.

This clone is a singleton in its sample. Here the CDR3 DNA reads TGTGCCAGCAGCAAGAACCTCCGGGAGCGGAATGAGCAGTTCTTC. It encodes CASSKNLRERNEQFF. The V gene is TRBV21-1, the J gene TRBJ2-1; the table's D call TRBD2 went unverified against the DNA. TRBV21-1 is noted as a pseudogene. This CDR3 is 15 amino acids long.

CDR3 in DNA: TGTGCCAGCAGATTACAGGGGAACACTGAAGCTTTCTTT. Amino acid sequence: CASRLQGNTEAFF. The rearrangement joins TRBV6-1 to TRBJ1-1; possible D gene TRBD1, 6 bases. This CDR3 has 13 amino acids. Germline V gene data show CDR1 as MNHNS and CDR2 as SASEGT. V shed 6 bases and J shed 1 base, with 9 bases lying between them.